Listed here are 12 T cell receptor beta chains from one sample, sequenced in a study of CD8 T cells in Susac syndrome. Reverse transcription of about 0.5 to 1 ug RNA used random hexamers. TCRdb fed the immunoSEQ multiplex PCR reads into MiXCR, producing one record per CDR3 protein. The repertoire consists of 150,000 to 200,000 distinct CDR3 sequences, with approximately 95% occurring once and the leading ten covering less than 0.2%. The sequenced sample consisted of CD8+ T cells from PBMCs. These receptors were taken from a human donor with multiple sclerosis.

This clonotype is a singleton in its sample. V is TRBV25-1 and J is TRBJ2-1; D uncertain. Germline V gene sequence: CDR1 MGHDK, CDR2 SYGVNS. CDR3 length equals 10 residues. With 10 bases removed from V and 8 bases from J, the gap between germline ends came to 9 bases. The CDR3 reads CATSADEQFF. CDR3 in DNA: TGTGCCACCTCGGCCGATGAGCAGTTCTTC.

The rearrangement joins TRBV9 to TRBJ2-3; D is unclear. V lost 4 bases to trimming and J lost 3 bases, with 6 bases between them. The CDR3 loop spans 12 amino acids. Germline values: CDR1 SGDLS, CDR2 YYNGEE. The DNA for the CDR3 is TGTGCCAGCAGCCATGCTACAGATACGCAGTATTTT. It translates to CASSHATDTQYF. Full variable domain (missing parts from reference TRBV9 and TRBJ2-3): DSGVTQTPKHLITATGQRVTLRCSPRSGDLSVYWYQQSLDQGLQFLIQYYNGEERAKGNILERFSAQQFPDLHSELNLSSLELGDSALYFCASSHATDTQYFGPGTRLTVL.

The V gene is TRBV15, the J gene TRBJ2-5; D remains ambiguous. This CDR3 has 14 residues. In germline, CDR1 is LNHNV, CDR2 YYDKDF (reference sequence). Between the trimmed V and J ends, which lost 3 bases and 4 bases, there was a span of 12 bases. CDR3 residues: CATSRSGSGETQYF. CDR3 DNA sequence: TGTGCCACCAGCAGGAGTGGCAGTGGAGAGACCCAGTACTTC.

The V gene is TRBV7-9, the J gene TRBJ2-4, with D uncertain. The CDR3 sequence is 16 residues long. CDR1 and CDR2 (germline): SEHNR, FQNEAQ (reference sequence). Between the trimmed V and J ends, which lost 4 bases and 0 bases, there was a span of 13 bases. DNA for the CDR3: TGTGCCAGCAGCTCTCCAGGAGACCTAGCCAAAAACATTCAGTACTTC. Translating it yields CASSSPGDLAKNIQYF.

V and J are TRBV14 and TRBJ2-1; TRBD2 matches at 8 bases. This CDR3 is 16 amino acids long. V was clipped by 0 bases and J by 0 bases; unmatched bases: 1. Germline V gene sequence: CDR1 SGHDN, CDR2 FVKESK. The CDR3 coding sequence is TGTGCCAGCAGCCAAGACGGGGGGGCCTCCTACAATGAGCAGTTCTTC. Residues: CASSQDGGASYNEQFF.

The CDR3 nucleotides read TGTGCCAGCCCTACCCGGACCTCCGGGGAGCTGTTTTTT. This codes for CASPTRTSGELFF. The chain recombines TRBV7-9 with TRBJ2-2; D not certain. The germline CDR1 and CDR2 sequences are SEHNR and FQNEAQ (reference sequence). V was trimmed by 8 bases and J by 6 bases, leaving 13 bases between them. This CDR3 is built from 13 residues.

The V and J genes are TRBV23-1 and TRBJ2-3; D could derive from TRBD1 or TRBD2 (6 bases each). TRBV23-1 carries the ORF label, with uncertain function. V lost 5 bases, J lost 5 bases, and 17 bases lay in between. The CDR3 runs to 15 residues. In DNA form, the CDR3 reads TGCGCCAGCAGTTGGAGGGGGGACCGGAAAGATACGCAGTATTTT. Its translation is CASSWRGDRKDTQYF.

The rearrangement links TRBV29-1 to TRBJ2-3; the D gene is possibly TRBD1 (6 bases). Trimming took 4 bases from V and 4 from J, leaving 12 bases between them. Per the germline V gene, CDR1 is SQVTM and CDR2 is ANQGSEA. The CDR3 is made up of 13 amino acids. In DNA, the CDR3 is TGCAGCGTTGGGGGGCAGGGGTCAGATACGCAGTATTTT. Its translation: CSVGGQGSDTQYF.

V is TRBV20-1 and J is TRBJ2-2; D unresolved. The V end lost 0 bases, the J end lost 3 bases, and 8 bases lay between the germline ends. The CDR3 runs 14 residues. Germline lookup yields CDR1 DFQATT and CDR2 SNEGSKA (reference sequence). CDR3 protein: CSARDPRHTGELFF. The DNA for the CDR3 is TGCAGTGCTAGAGATCCCCGTCACACCGGGGAGCTGTTTTTT.

The V and J genes are TRBV25-1 and TRBJ1-2; D not certain. Trimming removed 6 bases at V and 7 bases at J, with 18 bases between. The CDR3 contains 14 residues. Germline loops: CDR1 MGHDK, CDR2 SYGVNS. CDR3 DNA sequence: TGTGCCAGCAGCAAGATGGCCCGAGGACCTGGCTACACCTTC. Its protein is CASSKMARGPGYTF.

The chain carries TRBV19 and TRBJ2-1; D is possibly TRBD2 (5 bases). CDR3 size: 15 residues. The V and J ends lost 5 bases and 6 bases respectively, with 17 bases between them. Germline CDR1 LNHDA, CDR2 SQIVND (reference sequence). The chain's CDR3 is CASSSRRFQSNEQFF. CDR3 sequence (DNA): TGTGCCAGTAGTTCTCGGAGGTTCCAGTCCAATGAGCAGTTCTTC.

This rearrangement joins TRBV2 to TRBJ1-1; D call uncertain. V was cut by 10 bases and J by 1 base, with 10 bases left in between. Per germline, CDR1 SNHLY and CDR2 FYNNEI. The CDR3 loop spans 12 amino acids. The CDR3 sequence: CATSGPNTEAFF. DNA of the CDR3: TGTGCCACCTCGGGCCCGAACACTGAAGCTTTCTTT.